This is a list of T cell receptor beta chains from one sample in a study of blood T cell repertoires in COVID-19. Some clones are missing from TCRdb's copy, which holds only in-frame ones; the method was immunoSEQ multiplex PCR. The sample comprises roughly 500,000 clones, about 88% of which are singletons, and roughly 0.92% rests with the top ten. The sequencing sample was made of peripheral blood. These TCRs come from a man younger than 30 with COVID-19, enrolled during active disease. Each CDR3 is given with its conserved first and last residue. The D gene is left open where the match is weak. Clone size is not always given. Where it is, it says once, few, many or a class for expanded clones.

clone size | J gene | V gene | D gene | CDR3 protein | CDR3 DNA
- | TRBJ2-7 | TRBV6-1 | TRBD2 | CASSERVKTSGDAFSYEQYF | TGTGCCAGCAGTGAAAGGGTTAAGACTAGCGGGGACGCATTCTCCTACGAGCAGTACTTC
- | TRBJ2-7 | TRBV6-5 | - | CASSYSTVSYEQYF | TGTGCCAGCAGTTACTCGACAGTCTCCTACGAGCAGTACTTC
- | TRBJ2-5 | TRBV15 | TRBD2 | CATSRRETGETQYF | TGTGCCACCAGCAGGCGGGAGACGGGGGAGACCCAGTACTTC
- | TRBJ1-3 | TRBV27 | - | CASSLSYPREGNTIYF | TGTGCCAGCAGTTTATCATACCCCAGGGAAGGAAACACCATATATTTT
- | TRBJ2-7 | TRBV7-8 | - | CASRGRTGSTWYEQYF | TGTGCCAGCAGAGGTAGAACAGGGAGTACGTGGTACGAGCAGTACTTC
- | TRBJ2-2 | TRBV5-1 | TRBD2 | CASRVTAGESTGELFF | TGCGCCAGCCGAGTTACGGCGGGGGAAAGCACCGGGGAGCTGTTTTTT
- | TRBJ1-4 | TRBV27 | - | CASSLPGGEKLFF | TGTGCCAGCAGTCTCCCGGGGGGTGAAAAACTGTTTTTT
- | TRBJ2-1 | TRBV11-2 | TRBD2 | CASSPGLVWFF | TGTGCCAGCAGCCCCGGACTAGTTTGGTTCTTC
few | TRBJ2-7 | TRBV18 | - | CASSRTPTYEQYF | TGTGCCAGCTCTCGGACACCTACCTACGAGCAGTACTTC
few | TRBJ2-7 | TRBV5-4 | TRBD1 | CASSLRQGFSEQYF | TGTGCCAGCAGCTTGAGACAGGGTTTCTCCGAGCAGTACTTC
- | TRBJ1-1 | TRBV13 | - | CASRSLVENTEAFF | TGTGCCAGCAGATCATTAGTAGAGAACACTGAAGCTTTCTTT
- | TRBJ2-1 | TRBV11-2 | TRBD2 | CASTLGVSGGRGNEQFF | TGTGCCAGCACCCTGGGGGTTAGCGGGGGCCGAGGGAATGAGCAGTTCTTC
- | TRBJ2-5 | TRBV2 | - | CASSLRETQYF | TGTGCCAGCAGTCTGAGGGAGACCCAGTACTTC
- | TRBJ1-2 | TRBV14 | TRBD1 | CASTRDRGVGYTF | TGTGCCAGCACCCGGGACAGGGGCGTTGGCTACACCTTC
- | TRBJ2-3 | TRBV11-2 | TRBD2 | CASSLGRGRGGSTDTQYF | TGTGCCAGCAGCTTAGGTCGTGGGCGGGGGGGTAGCACAGATACGCAGTATTTT
- | TRBJ2-3 | TRBV11-2 | - | CASRGGDTQYF | TGTGCCAGCAGAGGGGGAGATACGCAGTATTTT
once | TRBJ1-2 | TRBV9 | - | CASSVTGNGGYTF | TGTGCCAGCAGCGTAACAGGGAATGGGGGCTACACCTTC
- | TRBJ1-2 | TRBV4-2 | - | CASSQDPTGGAYGYTF | TGTGCCAGCAGCCAAGACCCGACCGGTGGGGCCTATGGCTACACCTTC
once | TRBJ2-3 | TRBV2 | TRBD1 | CASSESRQGTQYF | TGTGCCAGCAGTGAATCCCGACAGGGGACGCAGTATTTT
- | TRBJ2-7 | TRBV10-2 | - | CASSESMSGAEQYF | TGCGCCAGCAGTGAGTCGATGTCAGGGGCCGAGCAGTACTTC
- | TRBJ2-1 | TRBV16 | - | CASSQSRDYNEQFF | TGTGCCAGCAGCCAATCGAGGGATTACAATGAGCAGTTCTTC
- | TRBJ1-2 | TRBV7-9 | TRBD1 | CASSLARAGGGGYTF | TGTGCCAGCAGCTTAGCCAGGGCAGGGGGCGGTGGCTACACCTTC
- | TRBJ2-7 | TRBV19 | TRBD1 | CASTSGQGIYEQYF | TGTGCCAGTACATCGGGACAGGGGATATACGAGCAGTACTTC
- | TRBJ2-7 | TRBV5-6 | - | CASSFSRGVYEQYF | TGTGCCAGCTCCTTCTCTCGGGGTGTCTACGAGCAGTACTTC
- | TRBJ1-2 | TRBV5-1 | TRBD1 | CASSSGTGIYGYTF | TGCGCCAGCAGCTCCGGGACAGGGATTTATGGCTACACCTTC
- | TRBJ2-2 | TRBV6-5 | - | CASSYGRGDTGELFF | TGTGCCAGCAGTTACGGCAGGGGGGACACCGGGGAGCTGTTTTTT
once | TRBJ2-4 | TRBV18 | TRBD1 | CASSWGTDLAKNIQYF | TGTGCCAGCTCATGGGGGACAGATCTAGCCAAAAACATTCAGTACTTC
- | TRBJ2-1 | TRBV12-3/TRBV12-4 | - | CASSLFGNEQFF | TGTGCCAGCAGTTTGTTCGGGAATGAGCAGTTCTTC
- | TRBJ2-5 | TRBV7-9 | TRBD2 | CASSLASGRETQYF | TGTGCCAGCAGCTTAGCTAGCGGGAGGGAGACCCAGTACTTC
- | TRBJ1-1 | TRBV19 | - | CASTTWGGNTEAFF | TGTGCCAGTACCACTTGGGGAGGGAACACTGAAGCTTTCTTT
- | TRBJ2-2 | TRBV3-1/TRBV3-2 | - | CASSQNLIGELFF | TGTGCCAGCAGCCAAAACCTAATCGGGGAGCTGTTTTTT
- | TRBJ1-5 | TRBV23-1 | - | CASSHPLERSNQPQHF | TGCGCCAGCAGTCACCCCCTGGAGAGGAGCAATCAGCCCCAGCATTTT
- | TRBJ2-7 | TRBV7-3 | TRBD1 | CASSPTRDRGGSEQYF | TGTGCCAGCAGCCCAACCCGGGACAGGGGAGGGAGCGAGCAGTACTTC
- | TRBJ2-1 | TRBV18 | TRBD2 | CASSSGTTNNEQFF | TGTGCCAGCTCATCCGGGACTACAAACAATGAGCAGTTCTTC
few | TRBJ2-5 | TRBV2 | - | CASSDLRGETQYF | TGTGCCAGCAGTGACTTACGGGGGGAGACCCAGTACTTC
- | TRBJ2-3 | TRBV11-3 | - | CASSLSLGAGSTDTQYF | TGTGCCAGCAGCTTATCCCTCGGGGCGGGAAGCACAGATACGCAGTATTTT
- | TRBJ2-5 | TRBV11-2 | - | CASSLSFGTAQETQYF | TGTGCCAGCAGCTTAAGTTTCGGTACAGCCCAAGAGACCCAGTACTTC
- | TRBJ2-1 | TRBV12-5 | TRBD2 | CASGSGSGGLSSYNEQFF | TGTGCTAGTGGTTCCGGTAGCGGGGGGCTAAGCTCCTACAATGAGCAGTTCTTC
- | TRBJ1-1 | TRBV7-9 | - | CASSLGRETEAFF | TGTGCCAGCAGCTTAGGGAGGGAGACTGAAGCTTTCTTT
- | TRBJ2-7 | TRBV7-9 | TRBD1 | CASSLTNYRGPYEQYF | TGTGCCAGCAGCTTAACGAACTACAGGGGGCCGTACGAGCAGTACTTC
- | TRBJ2-5 | TRBV12-5 | - | CASGLVKEGLPTQYF | TGTGCTAGTGGTTTGGTAAAGGAGGGACTGCCGACCCAGTACTTC
- | TRBJ2-6 | TRBV19 | TRBD1 | CASSRGQGAQGANVLTF | TGTGCCAGTAGTAGGGGGCAGGGGGCGCAAGGGGCCAACGTCCTGACTTTC
- | TRBJ2-7 | TRBV7-8 | - | CASSLRLERGEQYF | TGTGCCAGCAGCTTAAGGCTCGAAAGGGGCGAGCAGTACTTC
- | TRBJ2-1 | TRBV21-1 | - | CASSKNGGRSVKGQFF | TGTGCCAGCAGCAAAAATGGAGGGAGATCGGTAAAGGGGCAGTTCTTC
- | TRBJ2-2 | TRBV5-6 | - | CASSHRGNTGELFF | TGTGCCAGCAGCCACCGGGGGAACACCGGGGAGCTGTTTTTT
- | TRBJ2-7 | TRBV7-2 | - | CASSFAGTYEQYF | TGTGCCAGCAGCTTTGCGGGGACCTACGAGCAGTACTTC
- | TRBJ2-5 | TRBV4-1 | - | CASSPSAGPIRGTQYF | TGCGCCAGCAGCCCTTCCGCGGGGCCAATAAGGGGGACCCAGTACTTC
- | TRBJ2-1 | TRBV6-5 | TRBD1 | CASHTDRVGNEQFF | TGTGCCAGCCATACGGACAGGGTAGGAAATGAGCAGTTCTTC
few | TRBJ1-5 | TRBV12-3/TRBV12-4 | TRBD1 | CASRGQGLQPQHF | TGTGCCAGCAGGGGACAGGGACTTCAGCCCCAGCATTTT
- | TRBJ2-1 | TRBV6-5 | TRBD1 | CASSPAGTDHNEQFF | TGTGCCAGCAGCCCAGCCGGGACAGACCACAATGAGCAGTTCTTC
- | TRBJ1-1 | TRBV30 | - | CAWSVHTGEAFF | TGTGCCTGGAGTGTACATACAGGGGAAGCTTTCTTT
once | TRBJ2-7 | TRBV4-1 | TRBD2 | CASSSRLAESYEQYF | TGCGCCAGCAGCTCTCGACTAGCGGAGTCCTACGAGCAGTACTTC
- | TRBJ1-1 | TRBV5-1 | TRBD1 | CASAPRTGGTTEAFF | TGCGCCAGCGCTCCCCGGACAGGGGGGACTACTGAAGCTTTCTTT
once | TRBJ1-3 | TRBV6-1 | - | CASSEVHFSGNTIYF | TGTGCCAGCAGTGAAGTCCATTTCTCTGGAAACACCATATATTTT